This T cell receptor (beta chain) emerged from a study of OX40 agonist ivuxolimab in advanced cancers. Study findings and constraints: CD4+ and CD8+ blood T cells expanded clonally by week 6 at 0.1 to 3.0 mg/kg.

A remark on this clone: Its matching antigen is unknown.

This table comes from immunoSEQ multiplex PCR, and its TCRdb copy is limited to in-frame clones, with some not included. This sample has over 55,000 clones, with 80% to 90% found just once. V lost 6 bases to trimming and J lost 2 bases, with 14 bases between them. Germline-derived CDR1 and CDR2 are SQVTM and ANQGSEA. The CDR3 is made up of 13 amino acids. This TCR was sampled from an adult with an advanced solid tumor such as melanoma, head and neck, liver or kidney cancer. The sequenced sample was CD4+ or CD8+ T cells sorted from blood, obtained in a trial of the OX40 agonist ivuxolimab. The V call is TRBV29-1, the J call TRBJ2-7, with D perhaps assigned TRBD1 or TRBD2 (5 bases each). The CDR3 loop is CSVSGTEPYEQYF. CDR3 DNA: TGCAGCGTATCCGGGACGGAGCCCTACGAGCAGTACTTC.